The 23 T cell receptor beta chains below come from one sample, sequenced in a study of cytomegalovirus exposure and HLA in healthy donors. Both 60 Vbeta primers and 13 Jbeta primers went into the PCR. The protocol was immunoSEQ multiplex PCR, while the TCRdb copy is restricted to in-frame clones and leaves out a portion. The sample consists of hundreds of thousands of clones, about 80% of them appearing once. The specimen was PBMCs. The receptor source for this set is a woman between 40 and 50 years old in good health and CMV-seronegative.

This chain uses TRBV5-8 with TRBJ1-4, with TRBD1 as a possible D gene (6 bases). The germline V gene encodes CDR1 SGHTS and CDR2 YDEGEE. The CDR3 totals 14 residues. Trimming shortened V by 4 bases and J by 8 bases, and 15 bases separated the two germline ends. The CDR3 region has the DNA TGTGCCAGCAGCCCCCGCAGGGGAGAAGAAAAACTGTTTTTT. Protein: CASSPRRGEEKLFF.

This chain connects TRBV27 to TRBJ1-6; a weak D match, TRBD1 (5 bases). The V and J ends lost 2 bases and 9 bases respectively, with 8 bases between them. The CDR3 sequence is 13 residues long. In germline, CDR1 is MNHEY, CDR2 SMNVEV (reference sequence). This CDR3 reads CASSLDSGSPLHF. The CDR3 bases are TGTGCCAGCAGTTTAGACAGTGGTTCACCCCTCCACTTT.

The genes are TRBV9 and TRBJ2-7, with 7 positions matching TRBD1. The junction had 8 bases not matched to a gene; V was cut back by 4 bases and J by 4 bases. CDR1 is SGDLS and CDR2 is YYNGEE in the germline V gene. The CDR3 is 14 amino acids. CDR3 DNA sequence: TGTGCCAGCAGCCCCCGGACAGGTTTTTACGAGCAGTACTTC. This codes for CASSPRTGFYEQYF.

The rearrangement joins TRBV30 to TRBJ2-1, with TRBD2 identical over 7 bases. Germline values: CDR1 GTSNPN, CDR2 SVGIG (reference sequence). The CDR3 extends over 13 amino acids. V lost 2 bases and J lost 4; bases outside the gene matches: 2. CDR3 nucleotides: TGTGCCTGGAGTCTAGCGGTTTACAATGAGCAGTTCTTC. Its translation is CAWSLAVYNEQFF. The entire variable domain, with the rest obtained from reference TRBV30 and TRBJ2-1, is as follows: SQTIHQWPATLVQPVGSPLSLECTVEGTSNPNLYWYRQAAGRGLQLLFYSVGIGQISSEVPQNLSASRPQDRQFILSSKKLLLSDSGFYLCAWSLAVYNEQFFGPGTRLTVL.

The chain recombines TRBV27 with TRBJ1-6; possible D gene TRBD1, 5 bases. The CDR3 sequence is 15 residues long. Germline V gives CDR1 MNHEY, CDR2 SMNVEV (reference sequence). Trimming left V 5 bases short and J 6 bases short, with 14 bases between. In nucleotides, the CDR3 is TGTGCCAGCAGTCGGGGGGGGTTTGGTAATTCACCCCTCCACTTT. Protein sequence: CASSRGGFGNSPLHF.

This clone is a singleton in its sample. The J gene is TRBJ1-1, the V gene TRBV25-1; weak D call: TRBD1 (6 bases). The germline CDR1 and CDR2 sequences are MGHDK and SYGVNS. Trimming pared 6 bases from V and 4 bases from J, leaving 15 bases between. The CDR3 length is 14 residues. The CDR3 nucleotides read TGTGCCAGCAGCGCAGGGGTTCGGAGCACTGAAGCTTTCTTT. Its protein product is CASSAGVRSTEAFF.

V usage is TRBV19 and J usage is TRBJ1-3; D is undetermined. Germline loops: CDR1 LNHDA, CDR2 SQIVND (reference sequence). CDR3 length equals 14 residues. V lost 5 bases to trimming and J lost 1 base, with 9 bases between them. The CDR3 spells CASSPSTSGNTIYF. DNA for the CDR3: TGTGCCAGTAGTCCCTCAACTTCTGGAAACACCATATATTTT. Full variable domain (missing parts from reference TRBV19 and TRBJ1-3): DGGITQSPKYLFRKEGQNVTLSCEQNLNHDAMYWYRQDPGQGLRLIYYSQIVNDFQKGDIAEGYSVSREKKESFPLTVTSAQKNPTAFYLCASSPSTSGNTIYFGEGSWLTVV.

The chain has TRBV15 and TRBJ2-1, with a possible D match to TRBD1 (5 bases). Germline CDR1 reads LNHNV; CDR2 reads YYDKDF (reference sequence). The CDR3 has 13 amino acids. Trimming removed 5 bases from V and 6 bases from J, with 11 bases in between. DNA for the CDR3: TGTGCCACCAGCCTTGACAGACCCAATGAGCAGTTCTTC. It translates to CATSLDRPNEQFF. Combining the CDR3 with reference TRBV15 and TRBJ2-1 gives the whole variable domain DAMVIQNPRYQVTQFGKPVTLSCSQTLNHNVMYWYQQKSSQAPKLLFHYYDKDFNNEADTPDNFQSRRPNTSFCFLDIRSPGLGDTAMYLCATSLDRPNEQFFGPGTRLTVL.

CDR3 DNA: TGTGCCACCCTCTATGGCTACACCTTC. Protein product: CATLYGYTF. The rearrangement uses TRBV5-6 and TRBJ1-2; D unresolved. The germline CDR1 and CDR2 sequences are SGHDT and YYEEEE. This CDR3 is 9 amino acids long. V lost 9 bases and J lost 4, with 4 bases in between.

This chain uses TRBV29-1 with TRBJ1-1, with D perhaps matching TRBD1 (5 bases). Trimming left V 3 bases short and J 5 bases short, with 13 bases between. Per germline, CDR1 SQVTM and CDR2 ANQGSEA. The CDR3 spans 13 residues. In DNA, the CDR3 is TGCAGCGTTGATCGGGTTGGGGGGACTGAAGCTTTCTTT. Translated, it gives CSVDRVGGTEAFF.

The gene calls are TRBV28 and TRBJ2-2; 9 bases align to TRBD1. The CDR3 loop spans 15 amino acids. The J segment lost 2 bases and the V segment lost 6 bases, leaving 4 bases of the junction unmatched. CDR1 is MDHEN and CDR2 is SYDVKM in the germline V gene. This CDR3 reads CASSLDRGNTGELFF. The CDR3 DNA follows: TGTGCCAGCAGCCTGGACAGGGGAAACACCGGGGAGCTGTTTTTT.

The chain uses TRBV27 and TRBJ1-1; D perhaps matches TRBD1 (6 bases). Per the germline V gene, CDR1 is MNHEY and CDR2 is SMNVEV (reference sequence). Trimming stripped 7 bases from V and 3 bases from J, with 15 bases between. This CDR3 spans 14 amino acids. Written as DNA, the CDR3 is TGTGCCAGCACTCGGACAGCAGACGACACTGAAGCTTTCTTT. It translates to CASTRTADDTEAFF.

The chain employs TRBV5-1 and TRBJ2-5, with D tentatively TRBD1 (6 bases). V was shortened by 0 bases and J by 2 bases, with 8 bases between the two germline ends. Germline V lookup: CDR1 SGHRS, CDR2 YFSETQ. CDR3 size: 14 residues. CDR3 in DNA: TGCGCCAGCAGCTTGGGGGGGCAACAAGAGACCCAGTACTTC. Its translation: CASSLGGQQETQYF. Combining the CDR3 with reference TRBV5-1 and TRBJ2-5 gives the whole variable domain KAGVTQTPRYLIKTRGQQVTLSCSPISGHRSVSWYQQTPGQGLQFLFEYFSETQRNKGNFPGRFSGRQFSNSRSEMNVSTLELGDSALYLCASSLGGQQETQYFGPGTRLLVL.

The chain employs TRBV9 and TRBJ1-6; weak D call: TRBD1 (5 bases). The CDR3 is made up of 15 amino acids. The V end lost 1 base, the J end lost 10 bases, and 15 bases lay between the germline ends. CDR1 is SGDLS and CDR2 is YYNGEE in the germline V gene. CDR3 sequence: CASSVLPRQNSPLHF. The CDR3 DNA reads TGTGCCAGCAGCGTATTACCCCGACAGAACTCACCCCTCCACTTT.

The chain uses TRBV29-1 and TRBJ1-1; D is unresolved. There are 15 residues in the CDR3. Germline V gives CDR1 SQVTM, CDR2 ANQGSEA. V lost 8 bases to trimming and J lost 2 bases, with 21 bases between them. The CDR3 DNA reads TGCAGCAGATCCCAGATATCCGCATTAAACACTGAAGCTTTCTTT. Amino acid sequence: CSRSQISALNTEAFF.

The rearrangement links TRBV6-5 to TRBJ2-5, with D hard to call. Trimming took 0 bases from V and 1 from J, leaving 6 bases between them. This CDR3 is built from 14 residues. Germline CDR1 reads MNHEY; CDR2 reads SVGAGI. The CDR3 reads CASSYSRIQETQYF. CDR3 DNA: TGTGCCAGCAGTTACTCGCGGATCCAAGAGACCCAGTACTTC.

CDR3 sequence reads: CASSGGSHSNQPQHF. The CDR3 nucleotides are TGTGCCAGCAGCGGCGGTTCCCATAGCAATCAGCCCCAGCATTTT. The chain uses TRBV5-8 and TRBJ1-5; no definite D call. From germline, CDR1 is SGHTS and CDR2 YDEGEE. The CDR3 runs to 15 residues. V lost 4 bases, J lost 0 bases, and 11 bases lay in between.

This chain uses TRBV6-7 with TRBJ1-3, with 7 bases that match TRBD1. TRBV6-7 is an open reading frame whose function is uncertain. V shed 6 bases, J shed 0 bases, and the junction held 14 bases outside the gene matches. CDR3 length: 18 amino acids. The CDR3: CASRSPSGTASSGNTIYF. In nucleotides, the CDR3 is TGTGCCAGCAGATCACCGTCCGGGACAGCGAGCTCTGGAAACACCATATATTTT.

This clone was detected only once. This chain links TRBV2 with TRBJ2-5; 7 bases agree with TRBD2. Germline V gene data show CDR1 as SNHLY and CDR2 as FYNNEI. The CDR3 runs 14 residues. The J segment lost 3 bases and the V segment lost 2 bases, leaving 3 bases of the junction unmatched. CDR3 DNA: TGTGCCAGCAGTGAAATCCTAGCGGAAGAGACCCAGTACTTC. Residues: CASSEILAEETQYF.

The table lists this clone with a count of one. The genes are TRBV30 and TRBJ2-2, with 7 bases lining up with TRBD1. The CDR3 extends over 15 amino acids. Germline V gives CDR1 GTSNPN, CDR2 SVGIG (reference sequence). V was clipped by 7 bases and J by 1 base; unmatched bases: 9. The CDR3 spells CAFLGQRGNTGELFF. The CDR3 DNA reads TGTGCCTTTTTGGGACAGCGAGGGAACACCGGGGAGCTGTTTTTT.

V is TRBV19 and J is TRBJ1-6; D is ambiguous. Trimming took off 6 bases at V and 8 bases at J, with 17 bases between the two ends. Germline V CDR1 and CDR2: LNHDA, SQIVND (reference sequence). The CDR3 has 15 amino acids. The CDR3 DNA is TGTGCCAGTAGGGCTCCGGGCCCGGGAGATTCACCCCTCCACTTT. As protein: CASRAPGPGDSPLHF.

The chain links TRBV28 to TRBJ2-7; D might be TRBD1 (5 bases). The CDR3 is 14 amino acids. The V gene lost 5 bases and the J gene lost 5 bases, with 16 bases spanning the gap. Germline V gives CDR1 MDHEN, CDR2 SYDVKM. Here the CDR3 DNA reads TGTGCCAGCAGTCCCTCGACAGTGGGCCACGAGCAGTACTTC. Translation gives CASSPSTVGHEQYF.

A remark on this clone: One junction end does not reproduce the germline sequence, and a read error may be involved. The chain recombines TRBV28 with TRBJ1-2, with TRBD1 matching 7 bases. The V gene's germline CDR1 is MDHEN and CDR2 SYDVKM. The CDR3 is 11 residues long. CDR3 sequence reads: CASSPGTVQVF. CDR3 nucleotide sequence: TGTGCCAGCAGTCCTGGGACAGTTCAGGTCTTC.